This T cell receptor beta chain was retrieved from a study of blood T cells in healthy people across ages. The CDR3 runs 15 residues. Trimming stripped 0 bases from V and 0 bases from J, with 9 bases between. The V gene's germline CDR1 is MGHRA and CDR2 YSYEKL. Study-level findings and limits: Reliance upon unsorted PBMCs precluded definitive naive versus antigen-experienced comparison.

This clonotype occurred once. The antigen remains unidentified. A sample-barcoded 5' primer and a J-beta primer mix were used in a second PCR of about 6 to 11 cycles. One entry per CDR3 protein results from TCRdb running MiXCR on the 5' RACE reads. The profile shows about 730,000 distinct CDR3 sequences, roughly 44% of them singletons. The TCR was taken from a woman aged 55-69 years in good health. The source material was blood. The chain has TRBV4-1 and TRBJ2-7; D is unresolved. The CDR3 here is CASSQESRSSYEQYF. In nucleotides, the CDR3 is TGCGCCAGCAGCCAAGAATCGCGTAGCTCCTACGAGCAGTACTTC.